The 9 T cell receptor beta chains below were found in one sample sequenced in a study of T cell repertoires in cytomegalovirus infection (dated by TCRdb to the late 2010s). Sequenced on an Illumina HiSeq 1500. TCRdb applied fastp at Q25 and MiXCR to the public reads, then kept only in-frame beta chains. All rows with the same CDR3 protein become a single entry with the most common DNA and genes. The sample table lists approximately 500,000 distinct CDR3 sequences, approximately 15% of them with a count of one. Of the sample, roughly a quarter is held by the ten largest clones. Sequenced material: CD8+ T cells from PBMCs. The receptors originated from a human donor in good health (CMV status not recorded). Some clones in this sample may be carry-over from other donors' samples.

This clonotype was recorded at least ten times. This chain joins TRBV7-9 and TRBJ1-1, with a weak D call TRBD1 (6 bases). Germline V CDR1 and CDR2: SEHNR, FQNEAQ (reference sequence). Deletions cut 5 bases from V and 0 bases from J, with 13 bases between. The CDR3 sequence is 15 residues long. In DNA, the CDR3 is TGTGCCAGCAGCCCGGGACATAACATGAACACTGAAGCTTTCTTT. It codes for CASSPGHNMNTEAFF.

This clonotype came up a few times. The J gene is TRBJ2-7, the V gene TRBV20-1; tentatively, D is TRBD2 (6 bases). Germline V gives CDR1 DFQATT, CDR2 SNEGSKA (reference sequence). The CDR3 consists of 15 residues. Trimming took 1 base from V and 3 from J, leaving 16 bases between them. In DNA form, the CDR3 reads TGCAGTGCTAGAGGTATCCGGGAGATAAGCTACGAGCAGTACTTC. Translation gives CSARGIREISYEQYF.

This clonotype was recorded at least ten times. This chain links TRBV27 with TRBJ2-1; D possibly corresponds to TRBD2 (6 bases). Looked up from germline, CDR1 is MNHEY and CDR2 is SMNVEV (reference sequence). The CDR3 extends over 15 amino acids. V shed 2 bases and J shed 5 bases, with 13 bases lying between them. CDR3 nucleotide sequence: TGTGCCAGCAGTTTAGCGGGGCCAAGTCACAATGAGCAGTTCTTC. Its translation is CASSLAGPSHNEQFF.

The chain combines TRBV5-6 with TRBJ2-1; 11 bases are a match to TRBD2. Germline V gives CDR1 SGHDT, CDR2 YYEEEE. V was pared by 0 bases and J by 9 bases, with 5 bases of the junction left unmatched. The CDR3 extends over 15 amino acids. CDR3 sequence reads: CASSLALAGGSEQFF. The CDR3 coding sequence is TGTGCCAGCAGCTTGGCGCTAGCGGGAGGATCTGAGCAGTTCTTC.

The chain combines TRBV27 with TRBJ1-6; D gene unclear. The germline V and J ends were trimmed by 6 bases and 8 bases, with 8 bases remaining between them. Germline V lookup: CDR1 MNHEY, CDR2 SMNVEV (reference sequence). This CDR3 is 12 amino acids long. The CDR3 sequence: CASRTLDSPLHF. The DNA of the CDR3 is TGTGCCAGCAGGACACTCGATTCACCCCTCCACTTT.

V usage is TRBV12-3 or TRBV12-4 and J usage is TRBJ1-5; D is possibly TRBD1 (5 bases). The CDR3 totals 15 residues. Trimming cost V 7 bases and J 4 bases, with 17 bases left between them. CDR3 nucleotide sequence: TGTGCCAGCACCCCGTCCGGGCAGGGTAATCAGCCCCAGCATTTT. This sequence encodes CASTPSGQGNQPQHF.

This clonotype showed up many times. This chain uses TRBV11-1 with TRBJ2-1; possible D gene TRBD1, 6 bases. Germline values: CDR1 SGHAT, CDR2 FQDESV (reference sequence). Trimming took 4 bases from V and 9 from J, leaving 10 bases between them. This CDR3 has 12 amino acids. The CDR3 loop is CASSSQGGEQFF. DNA of the CDR3: TGTGCCAGCAGCTCACAGGGTGGTGAGCAGTTCTTC.

This rearrangement joins TRBV27 to TRBJ2-1; 8 bases map to TRBD2. CDR3 length: 16 amino acids. From germline, CDR1 is MNHEY and CDR2 SMNVEV (reference sequence). Losses at the gene ends were 4 bases for V and 14 bases for J; bases not matched to a gene: 19. The CDR3 DNA sequence: TGTGCCAGCAGTTCCAATGGACTAGCCAGCCTAGAAAGGGAGTTCTTC. Translating gives CASSSNGLASLEREFF.

The rearrangement links TRBV4-1 to TRBJ1-5; weak D call: TRBD1 (5 bases). Looked up from germline, CDR1 is MGHRA and CDR2 is YSYEKL. The V end was cut by 0 bases, the J end by 4 bases, with 10 bases between. This CDR3 is built from 15 residues. CDR3 nucleotides: TGCGCCAGCAGCCAAGATATGGACAAAAATCAGCCCCAGCATTTT. Protein product: CASSQDMDKNQPQHF.